This T cell receptor (beta chain) came from a study of CD8 T cells in Susac syndrome. About this clonotype itself: Its antigen remains unidentified.

CD8+ and CD4+ T cells taken from blood had their TCR beta sequenced. Germline values: CDR1 MGHRA, CDR2 YSYEKL. This CDR3 comprises 16 residues. V shed 4 bases and J 2 bases; nucleotides not matched to a gene: 6. General observations from the study: The study conceded that relatively few individuals underwent its TCR sequencing and HLA analysis.

RNA amounts of roughly 0.45 to 1 ug underwent reverse transcription with random hexamers. An immunoSEQ multiplex PCR amplified TCR beta CDR3 over 54 Vbeta and 13 Jbeta. TCRdb independently ran MiXCR on the immunoSEQ multiplex PCR reads; one entry per CDR3 protein. This table has 150,000 or so distinct CDR3 sequences, roughly 94% appearing once. This TCR was recovered from a human donor with multiple sclerosis. The chain employs TRBV4-1 and TRBJ2-3, with 10 bases identical to TRBD2. Source material: CD4+ T cells from PBMCs. The CDR3 sequence is CASSRGTSVFTDTQYF. CDR3 nucleotides: TGCGCCAGCAGCCGGGGGACTAGCGTCTTCACAGATACGCAGTATTTT.